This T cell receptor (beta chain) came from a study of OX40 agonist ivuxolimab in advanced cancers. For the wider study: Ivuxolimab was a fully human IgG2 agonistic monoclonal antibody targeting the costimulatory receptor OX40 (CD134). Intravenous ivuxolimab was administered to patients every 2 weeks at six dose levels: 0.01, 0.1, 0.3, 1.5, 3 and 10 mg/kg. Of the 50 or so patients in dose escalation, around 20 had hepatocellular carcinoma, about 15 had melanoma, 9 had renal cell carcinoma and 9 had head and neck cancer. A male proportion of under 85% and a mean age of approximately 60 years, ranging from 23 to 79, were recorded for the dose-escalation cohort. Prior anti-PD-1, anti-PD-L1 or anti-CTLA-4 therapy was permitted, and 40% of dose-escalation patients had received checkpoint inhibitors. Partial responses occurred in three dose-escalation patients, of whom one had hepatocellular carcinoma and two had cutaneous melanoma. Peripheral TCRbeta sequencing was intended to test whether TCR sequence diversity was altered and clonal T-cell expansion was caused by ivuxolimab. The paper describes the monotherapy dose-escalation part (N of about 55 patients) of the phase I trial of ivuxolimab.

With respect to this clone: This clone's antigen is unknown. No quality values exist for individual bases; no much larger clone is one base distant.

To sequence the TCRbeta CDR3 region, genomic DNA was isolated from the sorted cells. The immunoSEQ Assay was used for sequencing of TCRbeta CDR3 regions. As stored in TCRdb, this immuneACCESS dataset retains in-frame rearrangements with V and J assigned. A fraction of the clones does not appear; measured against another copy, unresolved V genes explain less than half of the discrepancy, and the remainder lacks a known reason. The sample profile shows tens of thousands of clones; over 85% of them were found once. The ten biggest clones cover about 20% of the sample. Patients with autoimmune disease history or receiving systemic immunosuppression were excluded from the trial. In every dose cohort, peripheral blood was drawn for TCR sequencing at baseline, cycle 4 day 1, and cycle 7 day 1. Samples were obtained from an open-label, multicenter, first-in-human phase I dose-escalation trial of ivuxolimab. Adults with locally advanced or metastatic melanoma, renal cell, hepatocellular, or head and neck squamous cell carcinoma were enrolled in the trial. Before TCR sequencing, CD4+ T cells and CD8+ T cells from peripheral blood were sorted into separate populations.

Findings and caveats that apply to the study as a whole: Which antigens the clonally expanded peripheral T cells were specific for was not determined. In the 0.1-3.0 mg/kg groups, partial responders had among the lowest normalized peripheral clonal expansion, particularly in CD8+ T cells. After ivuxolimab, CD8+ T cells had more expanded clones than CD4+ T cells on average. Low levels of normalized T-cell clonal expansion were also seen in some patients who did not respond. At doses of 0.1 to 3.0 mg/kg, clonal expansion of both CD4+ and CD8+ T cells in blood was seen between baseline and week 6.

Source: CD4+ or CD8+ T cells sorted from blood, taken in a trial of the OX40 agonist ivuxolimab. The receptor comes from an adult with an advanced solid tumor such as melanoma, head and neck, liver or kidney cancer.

CDR3 region: CASSQEGQGDNEQFF. The DNA sequence is given as TGCGCCAGCAGCCAGGAGGGACAGGGGGACAATGAGCAGTTCTTC. Rearrangement joined TRBV4-3 to TRBJ2-1; 11 junctional bases match TRBD1. For CDR1 and CDR2, the germline V gene lists LGHNA and YSLEER. Trimming accounts for 3 bases at V and 5 bases at J, while the number of junction bases matched to no gene is 3. From the cysteine up to the phenylalanine, the CDR3 has a length of 15 residues. This entry keeps only the CDR3 DNA: 45 bases, framed from base 1.